The 9 T cell receptor beta chains reported below all come from one sample, sequenced in a study of brain T cells in children with intractable seizures. Time point described: blood from clinic visit 5 months post-surgery; TSC patient then seizure free. Data came from immunoSEQ multiplex PCR; TCRdb stores just in-frame clones and leaves some out. The sample shows 340,000 or so clones, roughly 92% of them seen only once. This sample comprised peripheral blood, obtained approximately 5 months after surgery. The origin of the receptors is a boy in the first two years of life with tuberous sclerosis and intractable seizures.

The J gene is TRBJ2-5, the V gene TRBV3-1 (or the pseudogene TRBV3-2), with TRBD2 matching 7 bases. Germline V gene sequence: CDR1 LGHDT, CDR2 YNNKEL (reference sequence). This CDR3 spans 14 amino acids. V gave up 4 bases and J gave up 0 bases; unmatched junction bases: 2. The CDR3 spells CASSLGTNQETQYF. CDR3 sequence (DNA): TGTGCCAGCAGCCTCGGGACTAACCAAGAGACCCAGTACTTC.

The chain carries TRBV27 and TRBJ2-1; tentatively, D is TRBD2 (6 bases). Deletions cut 0 bases from V and 3 bases from J, with 24 bases between. Germline V lookup: CDR1 MNHEY, CDR2 SMNVEV (reference sequence). There are 20 residues in the CDR3. The DNA of the CDR3 is TGTGCCAGCAGTTTATCTGGGTTCTGGGGACTCCTAAACAGCTACAATGAGCAGTTCTTC. Its translation: CASSLSGFWGLLNSYNEQFF.

The J gene is TRBJ2-3, the V gene TRBV6-5; 8 bases are shared with TRBD2. Germline lookup yields CDR1 MNHEY and CDR2 SVGAGI. The J segment lost 4 bases and the V segment lost 8 bases, leaving 11 bases of the junction unmatched. The CDR3 covers 15 residues. The CDR3 sequence is CASSVRAGGSDTQYF. The CDR3 DNA sequence: TGTGCCAGCTCAGTCAGGGCGGGGGGATCAGATACGCAGTATTTT.

The rearrangement links TRBV3-1 (or the pseudogene TRBV3-2) to TRBJ1-1; no definite D call. The CDR3 covers 14 residues. The germline gives CDR1 LGHDT, CDR2 YNNKEL (reference sequence). Trimming removed 4 bases from V and 1 base from J, with 10 bases in between. For the CDR3, the DNA is TGTGCCAGCAGCCCTCAGAGTAAGAACACTGAAGCTTTCTTT. Encoded protein: CASSPQSKNTEAFF.

For this clone: At the DNA level, this CDR3 is encoded by other sequences in the same sample as well. This chain uses TRBV3-1 (or the pseudogene TRBV3-2) with TRBJ2-7; D may be TRBD1 (5 bases). Germline lookup yields CDR1 LGHDT and CDR2 YNNKEL (reference sequence). CDR3 size: 13 residues. Trimming pared 1 base from V and 4 bases from J, leaving 8 bases between. The CDR3 protein is CASSQGQSYEQYF. The CDR3 nucleotides read TGTGCCAGCAGCCAAGGACAGAGTTACGAGCAGTACTTC.

The chain couples TRBV7-9 to TRBJ2-7, with D uncertain. Per the germline V gene, CDR1 is SEHNR and CDR2 is FQNEAQ (reference sequence). The V gene lost 3 bases and the J gene lost 3 bases, with 6 bases spanning the gap. The CDR3 is 12 residues long. This CDR3 is CASSFEGYEQYF. DNA of the CDR3: TGTGCCAGCAGCTTTGAAGGCTACGAGCAGTACTTC. Full variable domain (outside the CDR3, taken from reference TRBV7-9 and TRBJ2-7): DTGVSQNPRHKITKRGQNVTFRCDPISEHNRLYWYRQTLGQGPEFLTYFQNEAQLEKSRLLSDRFSAERPKGSFSTLEIQRTEQGDSAMYLCASSFEGYEQYFGPGTRLTVT.

J is TRBJ2-7 and V is TRBV6-5; 9 bases align to TRBD1. Trimming took 5 bases from V and 6 from J; bases not matched to a gene: 5. Germline V gene lookup returns CDR1 MNHEY and CDR2 SVGAGI. The CDR3 covers 13 residues. The CDR3 DNA follows: TGTGCCAGCAGTCCCGGGACAGGGACCGAGCAGTACTTC. This sequence encodes CASSPGTGTEQYF.

The chain links TRBV11-2 to TRBJ1-2, with D hard to call. The germline CDR1 and CDR2 sequences are SGHAT and FQNNGV. Trimming took 4 bases from V and 4 from J, leaving 7 bases between them. The CDR3 length is 12 residues. The CDR3 DNA follows: TGTGCCAGCAGCTCAGGTAGCTATGGCTACACCTTC. Protein: CASSSGSYGYTF.

The chain joins TRBV3-1 (or the pseudogene TRBV3-2) to TRBJ1-5; D uncertain. Germline values: CDR1 LGHDT, CDR2 YNNKEL (reference sequence). Trimming left V 0 bases short and J 6 bases short, with 12 bases between. The CDR3 has 15 amino acids. The CDR3 DNA reads as TGTGCCAGCAGCCAAGATAGGCGGGAGGGTCAGCCCCAGCATTTT. Translating it yields CASSQDRREGQPQHF.